The clone carrying this T cell receptor (beta chain) came up many times. Its antigen is not identified. Construction of the TCR beta libraries employed iRepertoire HTBI primers in conjunction with Arm-PCR of CDR3 regions. TCRdb reprocessed the multiplex PCR reads via MiXCR and lists one record per CDR3 protein. The sample has around 450,000 distinct CDR3 sequences, 15% seen once. The data stem from a study of regulatory T cells in long-lasting Graves disease. Findings and limits, study-wide: Persistent Graves' patients showed less TCR diversity than newly diagnosed patients showed.

The time point: newly diagnosed GD, antithyroid drugs for less than 3 months. PBMC-extracted RNA yielded the TCR library. This sample also appeared in a second study, on T cells in Graves' hyperthyroidism and ophthalmopathy. This second study notes: Clinical symptoms, serum thyroxine and TRAb, thyroid ultrasound and orbital computed tomography together formed the diagnostic basis.

The sequence derives from a woman between 25 and 40 years old with Graves disease. The sample here was peripheral blood mononuclear cells (PBMCs), taken at new diagnosis, from a patient treated with antithyroid drugs.

Here the CDR3 DNA reads TGTGCCAGCAGCTTAGGCCGGACGGCATCTCTACACGGGCAGTACTTC. Protein sequence: CASSLGRTASLHGQYF. The J gene is TRBJ2-7, the V gene TRBV11-2, with no clear D. V lost 1 base and J lost 9, with 22 bases in between. The CDR3 totals 16 residues. The germline V gene encodes CDR1 SGHAT and CDR2 FQNNGV.